Sequencing of this T cell receptor (beta chain) was carried out in a study of OX40 agonist ivuxolimab in advanced cancers. For the study at large: The dose of intravenous ivuxolimab that patients received every 2 weeks ranged from 0.01 to 10 mg/kg.

Trimming stripped 6 bases from V and 0 bases from J, with 21 bases between. The CDR3 loop spans 17 amino acids. Germline CDR1 is SGHTA and CDR2 is FQGNSA. Profiling relied on immunoSEQ multiplex PCR, and the TCRdb table lists in-frame clones only, not all of them. This sample has tens of thousands of clones, with 89% found just once. The TCR originated in an adult with an advanced solid tumor such as melanoma, head and neck, liver or kidney cancer. The sequencing used CD4+ or CD8+ T cells sorted from blood, collected in a trial of the OX40 agonist ivuxolimab. The chain joins TRBV7-2 to TRBJ2-7; D is undetermined. DNA of the CDR3: TGTGCCAGCAGTTCCTTCGTCTGGCGTAGAACCTCCTACGAGCAGTACTTC. Encoded protein: CASSSFVWRRTSYEQYF.